These 10 T cell receptor beta chains came from one sample sequenced in a study of graft-versus-host responses after intestinal transplantation. The protocol was immunoSEQ multiplex PCR, while the TCRdb copy is restricted to in-frame clones and leaves out a portion. The table records fewer than 9,500 clones, around 90% of them present only once. Sequences were derived from PBMCs, sampled 30 to 32 days after intestinal transplant. These receptor sequences come from a human patient who received an intestinal transplant, so some T cells may come from the graft donor.

This chain links TRBV7-9 with TRBJ1-2; D is unresolved. Per germline, CDR1 SEHNR and CDR2 FQNEAQ (reference sequence). V lost 8 bases, J lost 7 bases, and 14 bases lay in between. The CDR3 is 12 amino acids. The CDR3 sequence is CASRPLSAGYTF. The CDR3 nucleotides read TGTGCCAGCCGTCCCCTTAGTGCTGGCTACACCTTC.

In this sample, this clone turned up once. The rearrangement uses TRBV19 and TRBJ2-5; D gene uncertain. V was shortened by 4 bases and J by 5 bases, with 17 bases between the two germline ends. The CDR3 length is 15 residues. Germline V lookup: CDR1 LNHDA, CDR2 SQIVND (reference sequence). CDR3 bases: TGTGCCAGTAGTACAGCCGATGGGGAACGGGAGACCCAGTACTTC. It codes for CASSTADGERETQYF.

This clone was detected only a few times. The rearrangement links TRBV10-1 to TRBJ2-1; unclear D gene. The CDR3 has 14 amino acids. V gave up 3 bases and J gave up 4 bases, with 10 bases separating them. Germline CDR1 and CDR2: WNHNN and SYGVQD (reference sequence). In nucleotides, the CDR3 is TGCGCCAGCAGTGATAGAGCTGAGTACAATGAGCAGTTCTTC. Its protein product is CASSDRAEYNEQFF.

The CDR3 here is CASSPDFRTGGELFF. CDR3 DNA sequence: TGTGCCAGCAGTCCAGACTTCAGGACCGGCGGGGAGCTGTTTTTT. The chain couples TRBV27 to TRBJ2-2; D gene uncertain. The germline V gene encodes CDR1 MNHEY and CDR2 SMNVEV (reference sequence). The CDR3 has 15 residues. V was clipped by 5 bases and J by 7 bases, with 17 bases between them.

This chain links TRBV19 with TRBJ1-5; D gene uncertain. Trimming left V 3 bases short and J 0 bases short, with 9 bases between. The germline CDR1 and CDR2 sequences are LNHDA and SQIVND (reference sequence). The length of the CDR3 is 15 residues. CDR3 region: CASSIGEYSNQPQHF. The CDR3 DNA follows: TGTGCCAGTAGTATCGGTGAGTATAGCAATCAGCCCCAGCATTTT.

The chain joins TRBV5-1 to TRBJ2-3; D is uncertain. CDR3 length: 12 amino acids. The V end was cut by 4 bases, the J end by 4 bases, with 7 bases between. Germline values: CDR1 SGHRS, CDR2 YFSETQ. The CDR3 DNA sequence: TGCGCCAGCAGCCCGAGCGCAGATACGCAGTATTTT. This codes for CASSPSADTQYF.

In its sample, this clone was seen once. J is TRBJ2-1 and V is TRBV7-6, with TRBD1 as a possible D gene (6 bases). Germline CDR1 SGHVS, CDR2 FNYEAQ. Trimming took 1 base from V and 7 from J, leaving 11 bases between them. This CDR3 contains 14 residues. The CDR3 bases are TGTGCCAGCAGCTTAGTACAGGGTGGGAATGAGCAGTTCTTC. Its protein is CASSLVQGGNEQFF.

The CDR3 reads CASSYSTSGGGDTQYF. The CDR3 DNA reads TGTGCCAGCAGTTACTCGACTAGCGGGGGCGGAGATACGCAGTATTTT. This chain links TRBV6-5 with TRBJ2-3, with TRBD2 identical over 12 bases. This CDR3 is 16 amino acids long. Per germline, CDR1 MNHEY and CDR2 SVGAGI. After removal of 0 bases from V and 5 bases from J, the junction contained 3 bases not matched to a gene.

This clone has only a few counts. The V gene is TRBV29-1, the J gene TRBJ2-5, with 7 nucleotides matching TRBD2. The germline CDR1 and CDR2 sequences are SQVTM and ANQGSEA. V dropped 3 bases and J dropped 4; count of bases not matched to a gene: 5. The CDR3 has 13 residues. CDR3 nucleotides: TGCAGCGTTGACCTTACGGGGGGAGAGACCCAGTACTTC. As protein: CSVDLTGGETQYF.

The chain links TRBV30 to TRBJ2-7; possibly TRBD1 for D (5 bases). This CDR3 is 14 amino acids long. With 2 bases removed from V and 0 bases from J, the gap between germline ends came to 11 bases. Germline V gene lookup returns CDR1 GTSNPN and CDR2 SVGIG (reference sequence). In DNA form, the CDR3 reads TGTGCCTGGAGTCAAATACAGGTCTCCTACGAGCAGTACTTC. This sequence encodes CAWSQIQVSYEQYF.